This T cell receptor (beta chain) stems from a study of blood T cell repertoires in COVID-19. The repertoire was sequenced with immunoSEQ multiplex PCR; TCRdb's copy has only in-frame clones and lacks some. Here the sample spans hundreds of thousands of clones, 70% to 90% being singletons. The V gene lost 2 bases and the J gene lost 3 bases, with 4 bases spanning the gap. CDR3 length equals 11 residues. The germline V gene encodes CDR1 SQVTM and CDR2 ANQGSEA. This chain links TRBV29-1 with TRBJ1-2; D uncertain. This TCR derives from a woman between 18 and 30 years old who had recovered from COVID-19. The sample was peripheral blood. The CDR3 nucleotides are TGCAGCGTTGAAACAGACTATGGCTACACCTTC. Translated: CSVETDYGYTF.